A selection of T cell receptor beta chains follows, all from one sample in a study of blood T cells in healthy people across ages. In TCRdb, the 5' RACE reads were re-called with MiXCR into one record per CDR3 protein. This sample has about 1.6 million distinct CDR3 sequences; about 35% occur once, and the top ten carry 11%. Sequencing input: blood. Source of these receptors: a woman in her 30s in good health. Both conserved end residues are part of each CDR3. The order of the fields is CDR3 protein, CDR3 DNA, V gene, J gene, D gene, clone size. D genes are given only for firm matches. Only some rows state a clone size, as once, few, many or a class for expanded clones.

cdr3_aa: CASSFSAGGTDTRYF; cdr3_nt: TGTGCCAGCAGCTTTTCGGCGGGGGGCACAGATACGCGGTATTTT; v_call: TRBV5-5; j_call: TRBJ2-3; d_call: TRBD2; clone_size: -
cdr3_aa: CASSLGLANYNEQFF; cdr3_nt: TGTGCCAGCAGCCTAGGACTAGCGAACTACAATGAGCAGTTCTTC; v_call: TRBV5-5; j_call: TRBJ2-1; d_call: TRBD2; clone_size: many
cdr3_aa: CASSIWSDGGPDTQYF; cdr3_nt: TGTGCCAGCAGTATTTGGTCGGACGGGGGACCAGATACGCAGTATTTT; v_call: TRBV27; j_call: TRBJ2-3; d_call: -; clone_size: few
cdr3_aa: CAISYSPASGRSTDAQYF; cdr3_nt: TGTGCCATCAGTTACTCCCCCGCTAGCGGTCGGAGCACAGATGCGCAGTATTTT; v_call: TRBV10-3; j_call: TRBJ2-3; d_call: TRBD2; clone_size: -
cdr3_aa: CASSEALRGGGRGKQFF; cdr3_nt: TGTGCCAGCAGTGAAGCGCTCCGAGGGGGAGGCCGTGGAAAGCAGTTCTTC; v_call: TRBV6-1; j_call: TRBJ2-1; d_call: -; clone_size: -
cdr3_aa: CSAALPGPRRSPLHF; cdr3_nt: TGCAGTGCCGCGCTTCCGGGACCTAGGAGGTCACCCCTCCACTTT; v_call: TRBV20-1; j_call: TRBJ1-6; d_call: -; clone_size: few
cdr3_aa: CSARDRDRAIASNQPQHF; cdr3_nt: TGCAGTGCTAGGGACCGGGATCGGGCAATCGCCAGCAATCAGCCCCAGCATTTT; v_call: TRBV20-1; j_call: TRBJ1-5; d_call: -; clone_size: -
cdr3_aa: CASSPEGARGDGYTF; cdr3_nt: TGCGCCAGCAGCCCGGAGGGGGCGAGGGGCGATGGCTACACCTTC; v_call: TRBV5-1; j_call: TRBJ1-2; d_call: TRBD1; clone_size: many
cdr3_aa: CAMGQPYNEQFF; cdr3_nt: TGTGCCATGGGACAACCCTACAATGAGCAGTTCTTC; v_call: TRBV2; j_call: TRBJ2-1; d_call: -; clone_size: -
cdr3_aa: CASSLGGQGKGYEQYF; cdr3_nt: TGTGCCAGCAGCTTAGGGGGACAGGGAAAGGGCTACGAGCAGTACTTC; v_call: TRBV11-2; j_call: TRBJ2-7; d_call: TRBD1; clone_size: -
cdr3_aa: CASSQVGTGLQRGYTF; cdr3_nt: TGTGCCAGCAGCCAAGTGGGGACAGGGCTACAGCGTGGCTACACCTTC; v_call: TRBV3-1; j_call: TRBJ1-2; d_call: TRBD1; clone_size: -
cdr3_aa: CSARDTGALYEQYF; cdr3_nt: TGCAGTGCTAGAGATACAGGGGCCCTCTACGAGCAGTACTTC; v_call: TRBV20-1; j_call: TRBJ2-7; d_call: TRBD1; clone_size: few
cdr3_aa: CASSQVVASAYEQYF; cdr3_nt: TGTGCCAGCAGCCAAGTGGTAGCGTCAGCCTACGAGCAGTACTTC; v_call: TRBV4-2; j_call: TRBJ2-7; d_call: -; clone_size: -
cdr3_aa: CASSQDLPQDGPRLGNVLTF; cdr3_nt: TGCGCCAGCAGCCAAGATCTGCCCCAGGACGGTCCTCGTTTGGGCAACGTCCTGACTTTC; v_call: TRBV4-1; j_call: TRBJ2-6; d_call: -; clone_size: -
cdr3_aa: CSAKGHTDTQYF; cdr3_nt: TGCAGTGCTAAGGGCCACACAGATACGCAGTATTTT; v_call: TRBV20-1; j_call: TRBJ2-3; d_call: -; clone_size: few
cdr3_aa: CASSQVSQVRTGTGYTF; cdr3_nt: TGTGCCAGCAGCCAAGTAAGTCAGGTGCGGACAGGGACCGGCTACACCTTC; v_call: TRBV3-1; j_call: TRBJ1-2; d_call: TRBD1; clone_size: -
cdr3_aa: CSAPYGAIGTEAFF; cdr3_nt: TGCAGTGCACCGTATGGGGCTATTGGGACTGAAGCTTTCTTT; v_call: TRBV20-1; j_call: TRBJ1-1; d_call: -; clone_size: -
cdr3_aa: CASGQGPDTQYF; cdr3_nt: TGCGCCAGCGGCCAGGGTCCAGATACGCAGTATTTT; v_call: TRBV5-1; j_call: TRBJ2-3; d_call: -; clone_size: many
cdr3_aa: CASSLLRGANEQFF; cdr3_nt: TGTGCCAGCAGCTTATTAAGGGGAGCCAATGAGCAGTTCTTC; v_call: TRBV7-2; j_call: TRBJ2-1; d_call: -; clone_size: -
cdr3_aa: CASSLGSGGRCNEQYF; cdr3_nt: TGTGCCAGCAGTTTAGGTAGCGGGGGCAGGTGCAACGAGCAGTACTTC; v_call: TRBV27; j_call: TRBJ2-7; d_call: TRBD2; clone_size: -
cdr3_aa: CASSLVMGVTGGGGKQFF; cdr3_nt: TGTGCCAGCAGCTTAGTAATGGGTGTGACAGGGGGAGGGGGCAAGCAGTTCTTC; v_call: TRBV7-3; j_call: TRBJ2-1; d_call: TRBD1; clone_size: -
cdr3_aa: CASNGATNEKLFF; cdr3_nt: TGTGCCAGCAATGGAGCAACTAATGAAAAACTGTTTTTT; v_call: TRBV6-1; j_call: TRBJ1-4; d_call: -; clone_size: -
cdr3_aa: CSTEMDRGNEQFF; cdr3_nt: TGCAGTACAGAAATGGACAGGGGCAATGAGCAGTTCTTC; v_call: TRBV20-1; j_call: TRBJ2-1; d_call: TRBD1; clone_size: -
cdr3_aa: CAISPDRNTEAFF; cdr3_nt: TGTGCCATCAGTCCAGACCGAAACACTGAAGCTTTCTTT; v_call: TRBV10-3; j_call: TRBJ1-1; d_call: -; clone_size: few
cdr3_aa: CGTGQANYGYTF; cdr3_nt: TGTGGCACCGGACAGGCGAACTATGGCTACACCTTC; v_call: TRBV10-3; j_call: TRBJ1-2; d_call: TRBD1; clone_size: many